This T cell receptor (beta chain) originates from a study of T cell repertoires in cytomegalovirus infection. The germline V gene has CDR1 SGHTA and CDR2 FQGNSA. The CDR3 has 13 residues. The V end was cut by 0 bases, the J end by 7 bases, with 4 bases between. A single record per CDR3 protein comes from TCRdb applying MiXCR to the reads. The table has around 500,000 distinct CDR3 sequences, approximately 46% seen once. Concerning this clonotype: Its antigen is currently unknown.

This material consisted of cultured PBMCs, taken from culture after CMV antigen stimulation. The source of this sequence is a human donor in good health (CMV status not recorded). Some clones in this sample may be carry-over from other donors' samples. The chain has TRBV7-2 and TRBJ1-6; D gene ambiguous. CDR3 DNA: TGTGCCAGCAGCTTAGCCCAGAATTCACCCCTCCACTTT. This encodes CASSLAQNSPLHF.